Listed below are T cell receptor beta chains from one sample, sequenced in a study of T cells in Graves' hyperthyroidism and ophthalmopathy. TCRdb fed the multiplex PCR reads into MiXCR, producing one record per CDR3 protein. The data contain roughly 700,000 distinct CDR3 sequences, 17% of them seen just once; the ten biggest clones take up less than 20%. The sequencing input was blood. The receptors originated from a man aged 45 to 65 with Graves' hyperthyroidism. Each CDR3 is given with its conserved first and last residue. D genes are given only for firm matches. Some rows have no size entry. The others give once, few or many, or a class for an expanded clone.

size	V	J	D	CDR3	DNA
NA	TRBV7-9	TRBJ2-7	NA	CASSNTDRTSSYEQYF	TGTGCCAGCAGCAACACAGACAGGACTAGCTCCTACGAGCAGTACTTC
many	TRBV27	TRBJ2-7	NA	CASSPRGPAYEQYF	TGTGCCAGCAGTCCCCGGGGTCCAGCCTACGAGCAGTACTTC
many	TRBV27	TRBJ2-1	NA	CASSLSPDANEQFF	TGTGCCAGCAGTTTATCTCCGGACGCGAATGAGCAGTTCTTC
many	TRBV28	TRBJ2-2	NA	CASSSPNPGTGELFF	TGTGCCAGCAGTTCCCCCAACCCAGGGACCGGGGAGCTGTTTTTT
NA	TRBV29-1	TRBJ2-7	NA	CSVVFLNEQYF	TGCAGCGTTGTCTTCCTCAACGAGCAGTACTTC
many	TRBV30	TRBJ2-5	NA	CAWRKTAFQETQYF	TGTGCCTGGAGAAAGACAGCCTTTCAAGAGACCCAGTACTTC
many	TRBV11-2	TRBJ1-2	NA	CASSLEGVYGYTF	TGTGCCAGCAGCTTAGAAGGGGTGTATGGCTACACCTTC
few	TRBV19	TRBJ1-5	TRBD1	CASMRGPGQPQHF	TGTGCCAGTATGAGGGGGCCTGGTCAGCCCCAGCATTTT
many	TRBV7-2	TRBJ2-7	NA	CASSLADRSSYEQYF	TGTGCCAGCAGCTTAGCCGACAGGTCCTCCTACGAGCAGTACTTC
many	TRBV20-1	TRBJ2-3	NA	CSAGVAGELTDTQYF	TGCAGTGCTGGGGTAGCAGGAGAGTTAACAGATACGCAGTATTTT
many	TRBV12-3/TRBV12-4	TRBJ2-1	NA	CASSSPEAYNEQFF	TGTGCCAGCAGTTCTCCGGAGGCCTACAATGAGCAGTTCTTC
few	TRBV5-1	TRBJ2-1	TRBD2	CASSLSPASGAGEQFF	TGCGCCAGCAGCTTGAGTCCGGCTAGCGGGGCGGGTGAGCAGTTCTTC
few	TRBV3-1	TRBJ1-2	NA	CASSQTTYGYTF	TGTGCCAGCAGCCAAACGACTTATGGCTACACCTTC
few	TRBV20-1	TRBJ1-5	NA	CSAREGGGGNQPQHF	TGCAGTGCTAGGGAGGGGGGGGGTGGCAATCAGCCCCAGCATTTT
NA	TRBV19	TRBJ2-1	TRBD2	CASSIVWGGLAFYNEQFF	TGTGCCAGTAGTATAGTGTGGGGGGGACTAGCGTTCTACAATGAGCAGTTCTTC
many	TRBV5-1	TRBJ2-3	NA	CASSLAPGREFTDTQYF	TGCGCCAGCAGCTTGGCTCCGGGACGGGAGTTTACAGATACGCAGTATTTT
many	TRBV18	TRBJ1-1	NA	CASSPRNTEAFF	TGTGCCAGCAGCCCCAGGAACACTGAAGCTTTCTTT
many	TRBV7-8	TRBJ2-2	TRBD2	CASSQFRLTSGGGTGELFF	TGTGCCAGCAGCCAATTTCGCCTTACTAGCGGAGGCGGCACCGGGGAGCTGTTTTTT
many	TRBV7-9	TRBJ1-3	TRBD1	CASSFSSTGISGNTIYF	TGTGCCAGCAGCTTTTCTTCGACAGGGATCTCTGGAAACACCATATATTTT
many	TRBV28	TRBJ2-1	NA	CASSVVAHSYNEQFF	TGTGCCAGCAGTGTAGTAGCCCACTCCTACAATGAGCAGTTCTTC
many	TRBV3-1	TRBJ1-2	TRBD1	CASSKAQGRNGYTF	TGTGCCAGCAGCAAGGCACAGGGGAGAAATGGCTACACCTTC
few	TRBV19	TRBJ1-5	NA	CASSTRDGGSNQPQHF	TGTGCCAGTAGTACCCGGGACGGGGGAAGCAATCAGCCCCAGCATTTT
many	TRBV19	TRBJ2-2	NA	CATLRNTGELFF	TGTGCCACTCTCAGGAACACCGGGGAGCTGTTTTTT
NA	TRBV19	TRBJ2-5	NA	CASSIDLRLVETQYF	TGTGCCAGTAGTATAGATCTAAGGCTAGTAGAGACCCAGTACTTC
few	TRBV7-2	TRBJ2-1	NA	CASSFMGVPNEQFF	TGTGCCAGCAGCTTTATGGGGGTCCCCAATGAGCAGTTCTTC
many	TRBV3-1	TRBJ1-2	NA	CASSQEGGYGYTF	TGTGCCAGCAGCCAAGAGGGGGGCTATGGCTACACCTTC
NA	TRBV6-1	TRBJ1-1	NA	CASSAFGGSTEAFF	TGTGCCAGCAGTGCCTTCGGGGGCAGCACTGAAGCTTTCTTT
few	TRBV15	TRBJ1-6	NA	CATSSAPVRSSPLHF	TGTGCCACCAGCAGTGCCCCGGTACGGAGTTCACCCCTCCACTTT
many	TRBV11-2	TRBJ2-7	TRBD2	CASSFRLAGNYEQYF	TGTGCCAGCAGCTTTAGACTAGCGGGCAACTACGAGCAGTACTTC
few	TRBV12-3/TRBV12-4	TRBJ2-1	TRBD2	CASKPGGRRNEQFF	TGTGCCAGCAAACCGGGAGGAAGGCGCAATGAGCAGTTCTTC
few	TRBV5-1	TRBJ2-7	NA	CASSLDWGHTYEQYF	TGCGCCAGCAGCTTGGATTGGGGTCATACCTACGAGCAGTACTTC
many	TRBV9	TRBJ1-2	NA	CASSVARGTEHGYTF	TGTGCCAGTAGCGTAGCCCGGGGGACGGAGCATGGCTACACCTTC
many	TRBV30	TRBJ2-7	TRBD2	CAWSETPASGSPLEQYF	TGTGCCTGGAGCGAGACCCCCGCTAGCGGGAGCCCCCTCGAGCAGTACTTC
many	TRBV18	TRBJ2-5	TRBD1	CASSPQGETQYF	TGTGCCAGCAGTCCACAGGGGGAGACCCAGTACTTC
many	TRBV27	TRBJ2-7	TRBD1	CASSRPGQGPEQYF	TGTGCCAGCAGTCGTCCTGGACAGGGCCCCGAGCAGTACTTC
NA	TRBV5-6	TRBJ2-5	NA	CASLRRKPFSKETQYF	TGTGCCAGCCTCAGAAGGAAACCTTTCTCTAAAGAGACCCAGTACTTC
many	TRBV27	TRBJ1-4	NA	CASSFREEEKLFF	TGTGCCAGCAGTTTCCGGGAAGAGGAAAAACTGTTTTTT
many	TRBV5-8	TRBJ2-3	TRBD2	CASSLVLAGADTQYF	TGTGCCAGCAGCTTGGTGCTAGCGGGAGCAGATACGCAGTATTTT
many	TRBV7-8	TRBJ1-6	NA	CASSLVGPTNSPLHF	TGTGCCAGCAGCTTAGTTGGGCCGACCAATTCACCCCTCCACTTT
NA	TRBV20-1	TRBJ2-7	NA	CSARRDRVDEQYF	TGCAGTGCTAGAAGGGATCGGGTAGACGAGCAGTACTTC
many	TRBV28	TRBJ1-5	NA	CASSQPGPGGDQPQHF	TGTGCCAGCAGCCAACCGGGTCCTGGTGGTGATCAGCCCCAGCATTTT
few	TRBV24-1	TRBJ2-1	TRBD2	CATSDSGTSDYNEQFF	TGTGCCACCAGTGATTCCGGGACTAGCGACTACAATGAGCAGTTCTTC
NA	TRBV28	TRBJ2-7	NA	CASSFQGRSEQYF	TGTGCCAGCAGTTTTCAGGGGAGGAGCGAGCAGTACTTC
NA	TRBV6-1	TRBJ2-1	TRBD2	CASSWTSLDNEQFF	TGTGCCAGCAGCTGGACTAGCTTAGACAATGAGCAGTTCTTC
NA	TRBV7-9	TRBJ1-1	TRBD1	CASIPGGQGVAEAFF	TGTGCCAGCATCCCCGGGGGGCAGGGGGTCGCTGAAGCTTTCTTT
NA	TRBV20-1	TRBJ2-5	NA	CSARVQGGGETQYF	TGCAGTGCTAGAGTCCAGGGGGGAGGAGAGACCCAGTACTTC
many	TRBV28	TRBJ1-5	NA	CASSSSIGNNQPQHF	TGTGCCAGCAGTTCAAGTATTGGGAACAATCAGCCCCAGCATTTT
few	TRBV11-2	TRBJ2-2	NA	CASAVAGPRGGTGELFF	TGTGCCAGCGCTGTAGCGGGTCCCAGGGGGGGCACCGGGGAGCTGTTTTTT